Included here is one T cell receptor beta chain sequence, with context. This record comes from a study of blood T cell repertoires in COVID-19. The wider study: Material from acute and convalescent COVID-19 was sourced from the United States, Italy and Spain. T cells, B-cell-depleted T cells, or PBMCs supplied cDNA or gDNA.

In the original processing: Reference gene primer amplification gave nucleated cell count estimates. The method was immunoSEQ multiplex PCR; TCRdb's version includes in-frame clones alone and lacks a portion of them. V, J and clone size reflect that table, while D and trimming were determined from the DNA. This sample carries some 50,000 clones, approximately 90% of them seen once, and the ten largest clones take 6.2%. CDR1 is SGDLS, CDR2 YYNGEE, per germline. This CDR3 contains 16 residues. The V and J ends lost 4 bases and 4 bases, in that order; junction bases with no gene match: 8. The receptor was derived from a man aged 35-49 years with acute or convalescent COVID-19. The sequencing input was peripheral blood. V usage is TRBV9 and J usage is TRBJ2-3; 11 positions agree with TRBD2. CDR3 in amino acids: CASSSLTSGSSDTQYF. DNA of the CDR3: TGTGCCAGCAGCTCCCTAACTAGCGGGAGTTCAGATACGCAGTATTTT.